Listed below are T cell receptor beta chains from one sample, sequenced in a study of shared clonotypes between healthy human individuals. Assay: immunoSEQ multiplex PCR; the TCRdb copy retains only in-frame clones and omits some. The data contain over 2 million clones, 95% of them seen just once; the ten biggest clones take up roughly 0.13%. The source material was naive CD4+ T cells sorted from blood. Receptors were obtained from a man younger than 30 in good health. The CDR3 runs from the conserved cysteine through the conserved F or W. A D gene is named only where the DNA matches it firmly. Rows may omit the clone size; those that give it use once, few, many or a size class.

v_gene	abundance	j_gene	d_gene	CDR3nt	CDR3aa
TRBV6-5	-	TRBJ2-3	-	TGTGCCAGCAGTTACTATGGGGCAGATACGCAGTATTTT	CASSYYGADTQYF
TRBV19	few	TRBJ1-1	TRBD1	TGTGCCAGTAGTATCGGGGACAGGGGTACTGAAGCTTTCTTT	CASSIGDRGTEAFF
TRBV2	-	TRBJ2-1	-	TGTGCCAGCAGTGAGGGACACCCTTCCTACAATGAGCAGTTCTTC	CASSEGHPSYNEQFF
TRBV9	once	TRBJ2-3	TRBD2	TGTGCCAGCAGCCCAGGAGGTAGCGGGAGTGGTATAGATACGCAGTATTTT	CASSPGGSGSGIDTQYF
TRBV18	-	TRBJ2-2	-	TGTGCCAGCTCACCGGGACCCTCTAACACCGGGGAGCTGTTTTTT	CASSPGPSNTGELFF
TRBV6-1	-	TRBJ2-2	-	TGTGCCAGCGGCCCAGGACTTAACACCGGGGAGCTGTTTTTT	CASGPGLNTGELFF
TRBV6-5	-	TRBJ2-1	TRBD2	TGTGCCAGCAGTTACCGCGGACTAGCGGGAAATGAGCAGTTCTTC	CASSYRGLAGNEQFF
TRBV28	once	TRBJ2-7	-	TGTGCCAGCAGTTTAGTAACCGGGACATCCTCCTACGAGCAGTACTTC	CASSLVTGTSSYEQYF
TRBV7-2	-	TRBJ1-6	-	TGTGCCAGCAGCTTAGGGCTGACCAATTCACCCCTCCACTTT	CASSLGLTNSPLHF
TRBV10-3	-	TRBJ1-1	-	TGTGCCATCAGTAAAGCAGAGAACACTGAAGCTTTCTTT	CAISKAENTEAFF
TRBV10-1	once	TRBJ2-7	-	TGCGCCACCGGTAACAGGGAACCTACGCAGGAGCAGTACTTC	CATGNREPTQEQYF
TRBV5-3	-	TRBJ2-7	TRBD1	TGTGCCAGAAGCTCGGGGACAGGATTCTACGAGCAGTACTTC	CARSSGTGFYEQYF
TRBV7-2	-	TRBJ2-7	-	TGTGCCAGCAGCTTAGGAATAGGGCCCTACGAGCAGTACTTC	CASSLGIGPYEQYF
TRBV7-8	-	TRBJ1-4	-	TGTGCCAGCAGCTTGGGTCCTAATATTCATGAAAAACTGTTTTTT	CASSLGPNIHEKLFF
TRBV5-4	-	TRBJ1-1	-	TGTGCCAGCAGCTTCTATGTGAACACTGAAGCTTTCTTT	CASSFYVNTEAFF
TRBV2	-	TRBJ1-3	-	TGTGCCAGCACTGAACAGGGATCTGGAAACACCATATATTTT	CASTEQGSGNTIYF
TRBV7-3	-	TRBJ2-1	-	TGTGCCAGCAGCTTAACCAGGGGCGGAGGGCAGTTCTTC	CASSLTRGGGQFF
TRBV27	-	TRBJ2-3	TRBD2	TGTGCCAGCAGTTTACTACTAGCGCAAGATACGCAGTATTTT	CASSLLLAQDTQYF
TRBV19	-	TRBJ1-5	-	TGTGCCAGTAGCCCAACAGGGAATCAGCCCCAGCATTTT	CASSPTGNQPQHF
TRBV2	-	TRBJ2-2	-	TGTGCCAGCAGTGTAAAAGGGCGCACCGGGGAGCTGTTTTTT	CASSVKGRTGELFF
TRBV2	-	TRBJ2-2	-	TGTGCCAGCAGTGGACAGAACACCGGGGAGCTGTTTTTT	CASSGQNTGELFF
TRBV7-2	-	TRBJ2-1	-	TGTGCCAGCAGCCGCGCCCGTGGTAATGAGCAGTTCTTC	CASSRARGNEQFF
TRBV7-2	-	TRBJ2-7	-	TGTGCCAGCAGCTTAGTAGGGACGTCCTCCTACGAGCAGTACTTC	CASSLVGTSSYEQYF
TRBV29-1	once	TRBJ1-2	TRBD1	TGCAGCGTTGAGATTAGAGGACAGGGAAACTATGGCTACACCTTC	CSVEIRGQGNYGYTF
TRBV5-1	-	TRBJ1-6	-	TGCGCCAGCAGTGAATCTCGGCAGAATAATTCACCCCTCCACTTT	CASSESRQNNSPLHF
TRBV6-5	-	TRBJ1-3	-	TGTGCCAGCAGTGCGTCCTCTGGAAACACCATATATTTT	CASSASSGNTIYF
TRBV4-1	-	TRBJ2-1	TRBD2	TGCGCCAGCAGCCCTGGACTAGCGGGGGGCCATTACAATGAGCAGTTCTTC	CASSPGLAGGHYNEQFF
TRBV5-6	-	TRBJ2-7	TRBD1	TGTGCCAGCAGCATAGGGGGCCCCTACGAGCAGTACTTC	CASSIGGPYEQYF
TRBV6-1	-	TRBJ1-4	TRBD1	TGTGCCAGCAGTGAAGCCCAGGGGGTTAATGAAAAACTGTTTTTT	CASSEAQGVNEKLFF
TRBV28	-	TRBJ2-7	-	TGTGCCAGCAGGGAGGGTCCGGGGAACGCATACGAGCAGTACTTC	CASREGPGNAYEQYF
TRBV4-2	-	TRBJ1-1	-	TGTGCCAGCAGCCAAGAGGGAGCATTAAACACTGAAGCTTTCTTT	CASSQEGALNTEAFF
TRBV28	-	TRBJ2-6	-	TGTGCCAGCAGTCCCTCCATTGGCAGGGCCTCTGGGGCCAACGTCCTGACTTTC	CASSPSIGRASGANVLTF
TRBV28	-	TRBJ1-2	-	TGTGCCAGCAGTTTAGACAGGCAACTCTACACCTTC	CASSLDRQLYTF
TRBV5-1	once	TRBJ2-7	-	TGCGCCAGCAGCATTGGCAGGGCGAACCTACCCTACGAGCAGTACTTC	CASSIGRANLPYEQYF
TRBV19	-	TRBJ2-5	-	TGTGCCAGTAGTTCTGGACTAACCCAAGAGACCCAGTACTTC	CASSSGLTQETQYF
TRBV7-2	few	TRBJ2-1	-	TGTGCCAGCAGCCCGGACTACTACAATGAGCAGTTCTTC	CASSPDYYNEQFF
TRBV6-5	once	TRBJ2-7	-	TGTGCCAGCAGTTACGCTCAGGGGCGCGAGCAGTACTTC	CASSYAQGREQYF
TRBV2	-	TRBJ2-3	-	TGTGCCAGCATGTCCCCGGCCGGTGCAGATACGCAGTATTTT	CASMSPAGADTQYF
TRBV7-2	-	TRBJ2-7	TRBD2	TGTGCCAGCAGCTCCGTCCGGACTAGCGGGAGGGACGAGCAGTACTTC	CASSSVRTSGRDEQYF
TRBV19	-	TRBJ2-3	TRBD2	TGTGCCAGTAGTGTTACAGGGACTAGCGGCACAGATACGCAGTATTTT	CASSVTGTSGTDTQYF
TRBV19	once	TRBJ2-1	-	TGTGCCAGTAGTATACGTACAAGTTCCTACAATGAGCAGTTCTTC	CASSIRTSSYNEQFF
TRBV7-2	-	TRBJ1-1	TRBD1	TGTGCCAGCAGCTTAAGACAGACAGGGGCGAACACTGAAGCTTTCTTT	CASSLRQTGANTEAFF
TRBV11-2	-	TRBJ1-1	-	TGTGCCAGCAGCTTCACCCCCACAGTGGGAACTGAAGCTTTCTTT	CASSFTPTVGTEAFF
TRBV11-2	-	TRBJ2-7	TRBD1	TGTGCCAGCAGCTCCCGGACAGGGGGAACCTACGAGCAGTACTTC	CASSSRTGGTYEQYF
TRBV4-1	-	TRBJ2-7	-	TGCGCCAGCAGCCAAGTCCGGACCGGATCCTACGAGCAGTACTTC	CASSQVRTGSYEQYF